This T cell receptor (beta chain) was profiled in a study of blood T cell repertoires in COVID-19. The wider study: PBMCs, B-cell-depleted T cells, or T cells provided the cDNA or gDNA that made up the material.

Residents of about two dozen US areas, aged roughly 18 to 89 years, made up the participants. Cohorts were determined from participant-reported clinical history. Sequencing was performed with immunoSEQ multiplex PCR; in TCRdb, only in-frame clones are kept and a portion is missing. Altogether about 320,000 clones are present, more than 90% being singletons, with the ten largest covering roughly 3.9%. The germline V gene has CDR1 MDHEN and CDR2 SYDVKM. The CDR3 has 14 amino acids. The V end lost 2 bases, the J end lost 4 bases, and 6 bases lay between the germline ends. The chain uses TRBV28 and TRBJ1-6, with no clear D. Material: PBMCs or T cells enriched from blood (not recorded which). This clonotype originated in a woman under 40 who had been exposed to COVID-19. CDR3 loop: CASSLRVYNSPLHF. As DNA, the CDR3 is TGTGCCAGCAGTTTACGGGTGTATAATTCACCCCTCCACTTT.